This T cell receptor beta chain was profiled in a study of blood T cell repertoires in COVID-19. The CDR3 runs 16 residues. CDR1 is GTSNPN and CDR2 is SVGIG in the germline V gene (reference sequence). With 4 bases clipped from V and 1 base from J, the junction kept 10 bases outside the gene matches. Libraries were prepared by immunoSEQ multiplex PCR; TCRdb keeps only in-frame clonotypes and omits some of them. The sample shows 200,000 to 250,000 clones, 80% to 90% of them seen only once. The specimen was peripheral blood. This rearrangement joins TRBV30 to TRBJ2-3; 8 positions match TRBD2. This receptor was obtained from a woman at least 80 years old with acute or convalescent COVID-19. Written as DNA, the CDR3 is TGTGCCTGGACTTTGGCGGCGGGGGGTCGCACAGATACGCAGTATTTT. Translated, it gives CAWTLAAGGRTDTQYF.